This T cell receptor (beta chain) is from a study of cytomegalovirus exposure and HLA in healthy donors. It was with 60 Vbeta and 13 Jbeta primers that the PCR ran. This table comes from immunoSEQ multiplex PCR, and its TCRdb copy is limited to in-frame clones, with some not included. The top ten hold about 6.9% of the sample, which has roughly 100,000 clones, roughly 76% seen once. This CDR3 has 12 amino acids. Germline lookup yields CDR1 SGHDN and CDR2 FVKESK. V was pared by 8 bases and J by 7 bases, with 3 bases of the junction left unmatched. Details on this clone: Its antigen is undetermined.

Study-wide results and limits: A few chains linked to CMV were shown in vitro to be specific for CMV antigens. Among immune exposure information, only CMV serostatus was available. Per published reports, the classifier diagnosed cytomegalovirus status with high specificity and sensitivity.

Sequencing was performed on PBMCs. The rearrangement joins TRBV14 to TRBJ2-1; 9 bases agree with TRBD2. This TCR derives from a man aged 25 to 45 in good health and CMV-seropositive. This chain's CDR3 is CASAGGLNEQFF. The DNA for the CDR3 is TGTGCCAGCGCGGGGGGGCTGAATGAGCAGTTCTTC.